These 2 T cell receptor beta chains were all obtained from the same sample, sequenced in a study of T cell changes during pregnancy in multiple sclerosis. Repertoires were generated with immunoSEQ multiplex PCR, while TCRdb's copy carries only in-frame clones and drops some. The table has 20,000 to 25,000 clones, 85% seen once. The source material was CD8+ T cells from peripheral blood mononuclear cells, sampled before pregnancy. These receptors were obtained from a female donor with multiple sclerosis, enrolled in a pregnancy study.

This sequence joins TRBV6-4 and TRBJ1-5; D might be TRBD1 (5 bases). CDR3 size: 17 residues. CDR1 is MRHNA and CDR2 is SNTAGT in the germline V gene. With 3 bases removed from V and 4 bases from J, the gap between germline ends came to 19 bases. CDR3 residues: CASSERQGGGKNQPQHF. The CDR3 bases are TGTGCCAGCAGTGAAAGGCAGGGTGGGGGGAAAAATCAGCCCCAGCATTTT.

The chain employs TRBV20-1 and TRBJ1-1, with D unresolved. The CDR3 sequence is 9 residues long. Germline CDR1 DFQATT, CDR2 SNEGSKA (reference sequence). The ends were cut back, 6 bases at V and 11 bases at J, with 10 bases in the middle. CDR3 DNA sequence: TGCAGTGCGAGGGTGGGGGCTTTCTTT. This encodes CSARVGAFF.